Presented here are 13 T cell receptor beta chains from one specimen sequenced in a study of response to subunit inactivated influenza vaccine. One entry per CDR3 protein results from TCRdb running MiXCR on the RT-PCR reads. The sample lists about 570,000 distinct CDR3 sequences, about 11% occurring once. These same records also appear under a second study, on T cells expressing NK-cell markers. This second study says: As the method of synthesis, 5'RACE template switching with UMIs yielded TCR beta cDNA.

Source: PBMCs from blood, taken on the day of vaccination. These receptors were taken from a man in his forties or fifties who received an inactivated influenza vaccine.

The CDR3 bases are TGTGCCAGCAGCAAGCGCCAGGGAACCTTGAACACTGAAGCTTTCTTT. Protein sequence: CASSKRQGTLNTEAFF. This chain links TRBV7-2 with TRBJ1-1, with D perhaps matching TRBD1 (5 bases). Per the germline V gene, CDR1 is SGHTA and CDR2 is FQGNSA. The CDR3 has 16 residues. Trimming shortened V by 5 bases and J by 0 bases, and 16 bases separated the two germline ends.

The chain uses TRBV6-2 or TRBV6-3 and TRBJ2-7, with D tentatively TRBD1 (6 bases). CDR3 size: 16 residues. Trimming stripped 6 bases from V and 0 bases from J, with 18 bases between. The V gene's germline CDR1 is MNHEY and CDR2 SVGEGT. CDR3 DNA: TGTGCCAGCAGCGCGTATCCGGGACAAAGCTCCTACGAGCAGTACTTC. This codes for CASSAYPGQSSYEQYF.

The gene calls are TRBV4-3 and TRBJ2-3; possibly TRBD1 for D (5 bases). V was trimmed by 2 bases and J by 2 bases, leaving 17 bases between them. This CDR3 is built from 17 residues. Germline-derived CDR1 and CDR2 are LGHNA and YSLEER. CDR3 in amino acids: CASSQKGVQKNTDTQYF. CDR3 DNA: TGCGCCAGCAGCCAAAAAGGGGTACAGAAGAACACAGATACGCAGTATTTT.

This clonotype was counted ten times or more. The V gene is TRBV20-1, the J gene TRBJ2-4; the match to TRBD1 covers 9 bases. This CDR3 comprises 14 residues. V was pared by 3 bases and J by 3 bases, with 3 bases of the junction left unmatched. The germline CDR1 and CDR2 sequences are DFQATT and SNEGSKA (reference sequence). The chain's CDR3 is CSARGQGNKNIQYF. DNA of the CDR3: TGCAGTGCTAGGGGACAGGGAAACAAAAACATTCAGTACTTC.

The CDR3 DNA sequence: TGTGCCAGCAGCCATAGGGACTATGGCTACACCTTC. As protein: CASSHRDYGYTF. The rearrangement joins TRBV3-1 to TRBJ1-2; the D is unclear. Trimming took off 3 bases at V and 3 bases at J, with 5 bases between the two ends. Per germline, CDR1 LGHDT and CDR2 YNNKEL (reference sequence). The CDR3 loop spans 12 amino acids.

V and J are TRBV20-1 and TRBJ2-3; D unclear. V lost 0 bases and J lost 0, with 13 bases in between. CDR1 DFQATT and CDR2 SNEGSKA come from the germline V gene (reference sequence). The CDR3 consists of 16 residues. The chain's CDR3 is CSAREKRILSTDTQYF. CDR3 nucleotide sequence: TGCAGTGCTAGAGAGAAGCGTATTCTCAGCACAGATACGCAGTATTTT.

CDR3 loop: CASSDLGSEETQYF. The CDR3 bases are TGTGCCAGCAGTGATTTGGGGTCAGAGGAGACCCAGTACTTC. The chain recombines TRBV25-1 with TRBJ2-5; unclear D gene. The CDR3 spans 14 residues. With 3 bases removed from V and 5 bases from J, the gap between germline ends came to 13 bases. Germline V gene sequence: CDR1 MGHDK, CDR2 SYGVNS.

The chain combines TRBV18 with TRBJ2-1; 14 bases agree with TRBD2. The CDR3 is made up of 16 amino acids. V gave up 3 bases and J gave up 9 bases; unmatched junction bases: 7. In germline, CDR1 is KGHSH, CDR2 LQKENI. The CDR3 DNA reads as TGTGCCAGCTCACCGCCGACTAGCGGGAGGGCCGGTGAGCAGTTCTTC. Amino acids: CASSPPTSGRAGEQFF.

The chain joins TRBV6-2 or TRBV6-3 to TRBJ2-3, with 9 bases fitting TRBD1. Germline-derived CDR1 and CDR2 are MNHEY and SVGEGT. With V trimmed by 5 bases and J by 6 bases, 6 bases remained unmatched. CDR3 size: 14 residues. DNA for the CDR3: TGTGCCAGCAGTAGCAGGGACAGGGAGGATACGCAGTATTTT. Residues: CASSSRDREDTQYF.

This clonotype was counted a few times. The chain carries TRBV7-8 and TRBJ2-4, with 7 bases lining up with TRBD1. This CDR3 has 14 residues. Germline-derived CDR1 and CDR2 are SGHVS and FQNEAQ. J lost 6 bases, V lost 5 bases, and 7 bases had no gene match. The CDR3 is CASSPTGSGNIQYF. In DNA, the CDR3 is TGTGCCAGCAGCCCGACAGGGAGTGGAAACATTCAGTACTTC.

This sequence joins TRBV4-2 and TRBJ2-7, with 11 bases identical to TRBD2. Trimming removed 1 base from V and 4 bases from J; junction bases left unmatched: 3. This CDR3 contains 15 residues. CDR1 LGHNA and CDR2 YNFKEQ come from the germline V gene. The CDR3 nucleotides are TGTGCCAGCAGCCAAGGGCGACTAGCGGGGTACGAGCAGTACTTC. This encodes CASSQGRLAGYEQYF.

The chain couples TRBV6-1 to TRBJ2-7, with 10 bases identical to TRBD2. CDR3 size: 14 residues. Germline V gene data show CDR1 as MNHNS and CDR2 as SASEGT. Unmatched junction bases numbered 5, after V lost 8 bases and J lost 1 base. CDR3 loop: CASGVAGGSYEQYF. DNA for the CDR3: TGTGCCAGCGGGGTAGCGGGAGGATCCTACGAGCAGTACTTC.

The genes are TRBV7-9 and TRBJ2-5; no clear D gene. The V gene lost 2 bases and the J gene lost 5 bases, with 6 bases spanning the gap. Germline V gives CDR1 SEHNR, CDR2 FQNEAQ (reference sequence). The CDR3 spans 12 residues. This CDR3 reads CASSLMMETQYF. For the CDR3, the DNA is TGTGCCAGCAGCTTAATGATGGAGACCCAGTACTTC.